The clone carrying this T cell receptor beta chain was detected a few times. Antigen specificity is unknown. Some clones are missing from TCRdb's copy, which holds only in-frame ones; the method was immunoSEQ multiplex PCR. The data show tens of thousands of clones, with approximately 80% seen just once and more than 1.3% held by the top ten. Trimming removed 6 bases from V and 3 bases from J, with 13 bases in between. This CDR3 comprises 14 residues. The germline gives CDR1 MRHNA, CDR2 SNTAGT. The sample originates from a study of CD4 T cells in relation to SARS-CoV-2 and coronaviruses. This rearrangement joins TRBV6-4 to TRBJ2-3; D possibly matches TRBD1 or TRBD2 (5 bases each). The receptor was isolated from an adult with COVID-19. Sequenced sample: naive CD4+ T cells from PBMCs, cultured in vitro. The subset: naive CD4+ T cells isolated by negative enrichment. The CDR3 nucleotides are TGTGCCAGCAGCGAGGGGAAGGAGACAGATACGCAGTATTTT. Amino acid sequence: CASSEGKETDTQYF.